The T cell receptor (beta chain) described here comes from a study of T cell responses to AZD1222 COVID-19 vaccine. This CDR3 is built from 12 residues. From germline, CDR1 is SGDLS and CDR2 YYNGEE. Trimming removed 4 bases at V and 9 bases at J, with 8 bases between. Produced via immunoSEQ multiplex PCR; TCRdb's table is partial and in-frame only. The sample records 150,000 to 180,000 clones, about 85% being singletons. Study results and caveats: Baseline antibody screening turned up just six or seven seropositive AZD1222 recipients. The reported proportion of spike-specific TCRs targeting unmutated variant regions was nearly half. In a largely white British group with more females than males, clonal diversity was possibly underestimated.

Details on this clone: Antigen unknown.

The J gene is TRBJ1-6, the V gene TRBV9, with TRBD1 as a possible D gene (5 bases). This specimen was peripheral blood, taken on day 0 of AZD1222 vaccination. The TCR originated in an adult in good health. For the CDR3, the DNA is TGTGCCAGCAGCCTGGGGGGTTCACCCCTCCACTTT. It specifies CASSLGGSPLHF.